These 24 T cell receptor beta chains were sequenced from one sample in a study of T cell responses to AZD1222 COVID-19 vaccine. The repertoire was sequenced with immunoSEQ multiplex PCR; TCRdb's copy has only in-frame clones and lacks some. The profile shows roughly 200,000 clones, about 93% of them singletons. The starting material was peripheral blood, obtained 28 days after the second dose of the MenACWY control vaccine. The receptors were sampled from an adult who received the MenACWY meningococcal vaccine as a control.

V gene TRBV7-9 combines with J gene TRBJ2-2, with D possibly being TRBD1 (5 bases). Germline V gives CDR1 SEHNR, CDR2 FQNEAQ (reference sequence). The CDR3 consists of 14 residues. V gave up 5 bases and J gave up 4 bases, with 11 bases separating them. The CDR3 bases are TGTGCCAGCAGCAATCAGGGATTCACCGGGGAGCTGTTTTTT. Residues: CASSNQGFTGELFF.

This chain connects TRBV5-4 to TRBJ1-3; no firm D call. Germline V CDR1 and CDR2: SGHNT, YYREEE (reference sequence). Trimming left V 4 bases short and J 0 bases short, with 14 bases between. The CDR3 contains 16 residues. For the CDR3, the DNA is TGTGCCAGCAGCATCGGGCCCCAGCTCTCTGGAAACACCATATATTTT. Encoded protein: CASSIGPQLSGNTIYF.

The chain carries TRBV28 and TRBJ1-6, with D possibly matching TRBD1 (6 bases). The germline gives CDR1 MDHEN, CDR2 SYDVKM. Trimming cost V 7 bases and J 6 bases, with 16 bases left between them. This CDR3 region has 15 residues. In DNA form, the CDR3 reads TGTGCCAGCATTGCCTCACAGGGAGGTAATTCACCCCTCCACTTT. It is translated as CASIASQGGNSPLHF.

The chain is built from TRBV10-3 and TRBJ2-2, with TRBD2 identical over 13 bases. Trimming cost V 6 bases and J 2 bases; bases outside gene matches: 6. The CDR3 runs 17 residues. Germline V gene lookup returns CDR1 ENHRY and CDR2 SYGVKD. The CDR3 region has the DNA TGTGCCATCAGCGAGACTAGCGGGGGGACTAACACCGGGGAGCTGTTTTTT. Its protein is CAISETSGGTNTGELFF.

J is TRBJ2-3 and V is TRBV5-1, with TRBD1 matching 8 bases. CDR1 is SGHRS, CDR2 YFSETQ, per germline. Trimming removed 0 bases from V and 4 bases from J; junction bases left unmatched: 4. The CDR3 runs to 15 residues. CDR3 sequence reads: CASSLAQGEADTQYF. The CDR3 bases are TGCGCCAGCAGCTTGGCACAGGGGGAGGCAGATACGCAGTATTTT.

The genes are TRBV30 and TRBJ1-1; D might be TRBD1 (5 bases). The CDR3 runs 11 residues. Germline V gene lookup returns CDR1 GTSNPN and CDR2 SVGIG (reference sequence). The V end was cut by 5 bases, the J end by 3 bases, with 7 bases between. This CDR3 reads CAWDRHTEAFF. The CDR3 DNA reads as TGTGCCTGGGACAGACACACTGAAGCTTTCTTT.

Concerning this clone itself: One junction end disagrees with the germline gene, perhaps due to a read error. The rearrangement links TRBV20-1 to TRBJ2-3, with D perhaps assigned TRBD1 or TRBD2 (5 bases each). The CDR3 runs 11 residues. Germline lookup yields CDR1 DFQATT and CDR2 SNEGSKA (reference sequence). CDR3 sequence: CSARDPPGALF. CDR3 in DNA: TGCAGTGCTAGAGACCCCCCCGGGGCCCTTTTT.

The V gene is TRBV29-1, the J gene TRBJ2-5; D might be TRBD2 (6 bases). Trimming shortened V by 6 bases and J by 7 bases, and 18 bases separated the two germline ends. The CDR3 runs to 13 residues. Germline CDR1 SQVTM, CDR2 ANQGSEA. In DNA form, the CDR3 reads TGCAGCGTCGCCGATGGAGGGGTTGGGACCCAGTACTTC. It is translated as CSVADGGVGTQYF. Full variable domain (missing parts from reference TRBV29-1 and TRBJ2-5): SAVISQKPSRDICQRGTSLTIQCQVDSQVTMMFWYRQQPGQSLTLIATANQGSEATYESGFVIDKFPISRPNLTFSTLTVSNMSPEDSSIYLCSVADGGVGTQYFGPGTRLLVL.

The rearrangement uses TRBV18 and TRBJ1-5, with D hard to call. From germline, CDR1 is KGHSH and CDR2 LQKENI. Between the trimmed V and J ends, which lost 8 bases and 1 base, there was a span of 12 bases. There are 14 residues in the CDR3. CDR3 residues: CASAVGLSNQPQHF. CDR3 bases: TGTGCCAGCGCGGTCGGACTGAGCAATCAGCCCCAGCATTTT.

The V call is TRBV7-9, the J call TRBJ1-2; 9 bases are a match to TRBD1. This CDR3 has 14 residues. Germline trimming cut 8 bases from V and 4 bases from J; bases unmatched to any gene: 8. Germline CDR1 SEHNR, CDR2 FQNEAQ (reference sequence). The CDR3 nucleotides read TGTGCCAGCGAGGAGACAGGGGGAGCCTATGGCTACACCTTC. This encodes CASEETGGAYGYTF.

The V gene is TRBV6-5, the J gene TRBJ1-1, with a tentative D call TRBD1 (5 bases). Germline CDR1 MNHEY, CDR2 SVGAGI. V was trimmed by 10 bases and J by 0 bases, leaving 15 bases between them. The CDR3 length is 14 residues. CDR3 protein: CATQWGTMNTEAFF. The CDR3 DNA reads TGTGCCACCCAATGGGGGACGATGAACACTGAAGCTTTCTTT.

This clone came up a few times. The chain links TRBV5-1 to TRBJ1-1; TRBD1 agrees at 7 bases. The germline V gene encodes CDR1 SGHRS and CDR2 YFSETQ. The CDR3 consists of 18 residues. The ends lost 4 bases at V and 1 base at J; junction bases unmatched: 16. The CDR3 spells CASSRGGIRGSENTEAFF. The CDR3 DNA is TGCGCCAGCAGCCGGGGAGGTATCAGGGGGTCCGAGAACACTGAAGCTTTCTTT.

The genes are TRBV5-4 and TRBJ2-3; no clear D gene. The germline V gene has CDR1 SGHNT and CDR2 YYREEE (reference sequence). The CDR3 consists of 15 residues. Trimming left V 2 bases short and J 3 bases short, with 13 bases between. The CDR3 nucleotides read TGTGCCAGCAGCTTATGGGCGTCTGGGACAGATACGCAGTATTTT. Its translation: CASSLWASGTDTQYF.

Written as DNA, the CDR3 is TGTGCCACCAAATTAGACAGGGGAAATGAAAAACTGTTTTTT. Protein sequence: CATKLDRGNEKLFF. The chain employs TRBV6-5 and TRBJ1-4; the match to TRBD1 covers 8 bases. The CDR3 length is 14 residues. The germline CDR1 and CDR2 sequences are MNHEY and SVGAGI. The ends lost 10 bases at V and 5 bases at J; junction bases unmatched: 9.

This clone was observed a few times. This chain links TRBV7-2 with TRBJ1-1, with a possible D match to TRBD1 (5 bases). The length of the CDR3 is 14 residues. Germline CDR1 is SGHTA and CDR2 is FQGNSA. The V gene lost 5 bases and the J gene lost 7 bases, with 17 bases spanning the gap. The CDR3 sequence is CASSLHGGRGEAFF. Here the CDR3 DNA reads TGTGCCAGCAGCCTCCACGGGGGGAGAGGTGAAGCTTTCTTT.

The V call is TRBV20-1, the J call TRBJ2-1; unclear D gene. The V gene lost 3 bases and the J gene lost 2 bases, with 5 bases spanning the gap. Germline assignment: CDR1 DFQATT and CDR2 SNEGSKA (reference sequence). CDR3 length: 12 residues. The CDR3 DNA sequence: TGCAGTGCTAGTAGGGCCTACAATGAGCAGTTCTTC. It codes for CSASRAYNEQFF.

This rearrangement joins TRBV9 to TRBJ2-3, with unresolved D. This CDR3 has 14 residues. Germline lookup yields CDR1 SGDLS and CDR2 YYNGEE. Between the trimmed V and J ends, which lost 0 bases and 6 bases, there was a span of 11 bases. The DNA of the CDR3 is TGTGCCAGCAGCGTAGAGGCAGCCCGGGATACGCAGTATTTT. It specifies CASSVEAARDTQYF. Using reference TRBV9 and TRBJ2-3 for the parts outside the CDR3, the full variable domain is DSGVTQTPKHLITATGQRVTLRCSPRSGDLSVYWYQQSLDQGLQFLIQYYNGEERAKGNILERFSAQQFPDLHSELNLSSLELGDSALYFCASSVEAARDTQYFGPGTRLTVL.

The chain has TRBV6-2 or TRBV6-3 and TRBJ1-2, with D uncertain. Germline V gene sequence: CDR1 MNHEY, CDR2 SVGEGT. The CDR3 is 13 residues long. V shed 5 bases and J shed 4 bases, with 11 bases lying between them. CDR3 sequence (DNA): TGTGCCAGCAGTCGTCCTCCTTCCTATGGCTACACCTTC. Its protein is CASSRPPSYGYTF.

The sample holds a few counts of this clone. The rearrangement links TRBV30 to TRBJ2-7; D call uncertain. This CDR3 comprises 11 residues. Between the trimmed V and J ends, which lost 3 bases and 4 bases, there was a span of 7 bases. Germline CDR1 is GTSNPN and CDR2 is SVGIG (reference sequence). The DNA of the CDR3 is TGTGCCTGGAGCCTCGGGTACGAGCAGTACTTC. Residues: CAWSLGYEQYF.

The sample holds a few counts of this clone. This chain connects TRBV5-1 to TRBJ1-2; 11 nucleotides agree with TRBD1. V shed 4 bases and J 8 bases; nucleotides not matched to a gene: 7. CDR1 SGHRS and CDR2 YFSETQ come from the germline V gene. The CDR3 sequence is 14 residues long. CDR3 coding DNA: TGCGCCAGCAGCATAAGCAGGACAGGGGGCGGCTACACCTTC. Protein product: CASSISRTGGGYTF.

The V call is TRBV5-1, the J call TRBJ1-1; 10 nucleotides line up with TRBD1. Losses at the gene ends were 4 bases for V and 4 bases for J; bases not matched to a gene: 13. The CDR3 is 17 amino acids. In germline, CDR1 is SGHRS, CDR2 YFSETQ. The chain's CDR3 is CASSGDRGWLVSTEAFF. Here the CDR3 DNA reads TGCGCCAGCAGCGGGGACAGGGGTTGGTTAGTGAGCACTGAAGCTTTCTTT.

The chain employs TRBV9 and TRBJ1-1, with 7 positions matching TRBD1. V shed 2 bases, J shed 5 bases, and the junction held 12 bases outside the gene matches. Looked up from germline, CDR1 is SGDLS and CDR2 is YYNGEE. The CDR3 has 16 amino acids. The CDR3 loop is CASSVGEGAVRTEAFF. CDR3 coding DNA: TGTGCCAGCAGCGTTGGGGAGGGGGCGGTAAGAACTGAAGCTTTCTTT.

V and J are TRBV18 and TRBJ1-1; TRBD1 aligns across 7 bases. Germline CDR1 and CDR2: KGHSH and LQKENI. Trimming took 3 bases from V and 5 from J; bases not matched to a gene: 6. The CDR3 covers 14 residues. CDR3 sequence (DNA): TGTGCCAGCTCACCGATCACAGGGGTAACTGAAGCTTTCTTT. Its translation: CASSPITGVTEAFF.

The chain uses TRBV6-5 and TRBJ1-1; 8 bases align to TRBD1. This CDR3 spans 15 amino acids. J lost 0 bases, V lost 5 bases, and 5 bases had no gene match. Germline CDR1 MNHEY, CDR2 SVGAGI. This chain's CDR3 is CASSPTGEMNTEAFF. The CDR3 DNA reads TGTGCCAGCAGTCCGACAGGGGAAATGAACACTGAAGCTTTCTTT.